The sequence of this TCR beta chain was determined in a study of control samples from healthy donors and cancer patients. This clone was recorded once. Clones were read by immunoSEQ multiplex PCR, and TCRdb kept only the in-frame ones, dropping some. The sample gives about 130,000 clones, nearly 90% of which show up once; approximately 3.2% is in the top ten. Germline V gene sequence: CDR1 MDHEN, CDR2 SYDVKM. There are 15 residues in the CDR3. The trim removed 5 bases at V and 0 bases at J, leaving 4 bases unmatched. The receptor was derived from a man aged 45 to 65 in good health. This rearrangement joins TRBV28 to TRBJ2-3; 8 positions match TRBD1. The sample taken for sequencing was blood. The CDR3, as DNA: TGTGCCAGCAGTCTCCGACAGGGGAGCACAGATACGCAGTATTTT. It specifies CASSLRQGSTDTQYF.